These T cell receptor beta chains were read from a single sample in a study of glioma-infiltrating T cells after dendritic cell vaccination. Assay used: immunoSEQ multiplex PCR; TCRdb lists only in-frame clones, some missing. This table has 55,000 to 70,000 clones, around four fifths appearing once. Sequencing used blood, obtained before dendritic cell vaccination. The receptor set was obtained from a human donor with glioblastoma. Both conserved end residues are part of each CDR3. The D gene is left open where the match is weak. Expanded clones get a size class; other rows say once, few or many, or leave the size out.

clone_size j_call d_call v_call cdr3_nt cdr3_aa
. TRBJ1-2 TRBD1 TRBV2 TGTGCCAGCAGCCCTGGGACAGGGAGTATCGATGGCTACACCTTC CASSPGTGSIDGYTF
few TRBJ2-2 . TRBV11-2 TGTGCCAGCAGTGGGGGCCGGGTTGGCGGGGAGCTGTTTTTT CASSGGRVGGELFF
. TRBJ2-5 . TRBV6-5 TGTGCCAGCAGTTACGAGAGGGCCGGGGAGACCCAGTACTTC CASSYERAGETQYF
few TRBJ1-1 . TRBV10-2 TGCGCCAGCAGCGGACAGATTGAAGCTTTCTTT CASSGQIEAFF
. TRBJ1-2 . TRBV19 TGTGCCAGTAGTATAGAAAGTGAGAGGAACTATGGCTACACCTTC CASSIESERNYGYTF
. TRBJ1-1 . TRBV4-2 TGTGCCAGCAGCCAAGATACGACACTTGAAGCTTTCTTT CASSQDTTLEAFF
. TRBJ2-3 TRBD2 TRBV7-2 TGTGCCAGCAGCCTAGGGAAGAGCGGGGGCACAGATACGCAGTATTTT CASSLGKSGGTDTQYF
. TRBJ2-1 . TRBV7-8 TGTGCCAGCAGCTTAGGCGGAGCCTACTCCAATGAGCAGTTCTTC CASSLGGAYSNEQFF
few TRBJ2-1 TRBD2 TRBV19 TGTGCCAGTAGTAGTGGGCCTAGCGGCTCCTACAATGAGCAGTTCTTC CASSSGPSGSYNEQFF
. TRBJ2-5 . TRBV21-1 TGTGCCAGCAACTCGGACAGGGCACAAGAGACCCAGTACTTC CASNSDRAQETQYF
. TRBJ2-7 . TRBV28 TGTGCCAGCAGCGGGGGTGGGCAGGGAAGGTACTTC CASSGGGQGRYF
. TRBJ1-2 . TRBV10-1 TGCGCCAGCAGTGAGTCGGCAGTTGATCCCTATGGCTACACCTTC CASSESAVDPYGYTF
. TRBJ1-1 . TRBV5-1 TGCGCCAGCAGCTGGACCGGGGATCCCTTACTGAACACTGAAGCTTTCTTT CASSWTGDPLLNTEAFF
. TRBJ1-6 TRBD1 TRBV28 TGTGCCAGCAGTTTAGAGGCAGGGGGAAATTCACCCCTCCACTTT CASSLEAGGNSPLHF
. TRBJ2-1 . TRBV25-1 TGTGCCAGCAGTGGTGGGGGGACTGCCTTCTTC CASSGGGTAFF
. TRBJ1-6 . TRBV28 TGTGCCAGCAGTTTTTATGGGGCTCCCTATAATTCACCCCTCCACTTT CASSFYGAPYNSPLHF
. TRBJ2-3 TRBD2 TRBV7-2 TGTGCCAGCAGCTTAGAAGTCTCCCCGACTAGCGGGGGAGGAGATACGCAGTATTTT CASSLEVSPTSGGGDTQYF
. TRBJ2-7 . TRBV2 TGTGCCAGCAGTGAACAGGACTACGAGCAGTACTTC CASSEQDYEQYF
. TRBJ2-7 . TRBV2 TGTGCCAGCAAAACAGCCTACGAGCAGTACTTC CASKTAYEQYF
once TRBJ1-4 . TRBV4-1 TGCGCCAGCAGCCAAGAGAGGGTCGGGTCTAATGAAAAACTGTTTTTT CASSQERVGSNEKLFF
. TRBJ2-1 . TRBV4-1 TGCGCCAGCAGCCCGAGGGGGGGACTTGTACGCTACAATGAGCAGTTCTTC CASSPRGGLVRYNEQFF
. TRBJ2-3 TRBD1 TRBV6-1 TGTGCCAGCAGAACACAGGGGTTCGGCACAGATACGCAGTATTTT CASRTQGFGTDTQYF
. TRBJ1-6 . TRBV10-3 TGTGCCATCAGTGAGTCAGACCAGTACAGCCCTAATTCACCCCTCCACTTT CAISESDQYSPNSPLHF
. TRBJ2-1 . TRBV18 TGTGCCAGCTCACAGAGGGACTCCCTGAATGAGCAGTTCTTC CASSQRDSLNEQFF
. TRBJ2-3 . TRBV2 TGTGCCAGCAGGGAGGGGGGGAAAGATACGCAGTATTTT CASREGGKDTQYF
. TRBJ2-7 . TRBV11-2 TGTGCCAGCAGCCGTCACCAGGGTTACGAGCAGTACTTC CASSRHQGYEQYF
. TRBJ2-1 . TRBV28 TGTGCCAGCGAGGGGGTAAACTACAATGAGCAGTTCTTC CASEGVNYNEQFF
. TRBJ2-3 . TRBV6-1 TGTGCCAGCGGCCAGGGGTACACAGATACGCAGTATTTT CASGQGYTDTQYF
. TRBJ2-1 . TRBV7-2 TGTGCCAGCAGCTTAGCGGCGGGAATACAGTTCTTC CASSLAAGIQFF
. TRBJ2-5 . TRBV30 TGTGCCTGGAACTCTAACAGGGATCAGACCCAGTACTTC CAWNSNRDQTQYF
. TRBJ2-4 . TRBV19 TGTGCCAGTAGCCCTACCCCGACAGGAAACATTCAGTACTTC CASSPTPTGNIQYF
. TRBJ2-3 TRBD2 TRBV7-2 TGTGCCAGCAGCTTAAGCGGGGGGGTTATAGATACGCAGTATTTT CASSLSGGVIDTQYF
. TRBJ1-2 TRBD1 TRBV7-9 TGTGCCAGCAGCTTAGGCCCCCCTGGACAGGGCTCTAACTATGGCTACACCTTC CASSLGPPGQGSNYGYTF
once TRBJ2-7 TRBD1 TRBV2 TGTGCCAGCACCGTGACAGGGTACTCCTACGAGCAGTACTTC CASTVTGYSYEQYF
. TRBJ1-3 . TRBV27 TGTGCCAGCAGTCCTACAGGCCTTTCTGGAAACACCATATATTTT CASSPTGLSGNTIYF
. TRBJ2-7 . TRBV28 TGTGCCAGCAGCCCCCTAGGCTACGAGCAGTACTTC CASSPLGYEQYF
few TRBJ1-3 TRBD1 TRBV5-3 TGTGCCAGAAGTCACAGCAGGGGGAATGGCTCTGGAAACACCATATATTTT CARSHSRGNGSGNTIYF
few TRBJ2-1 TRBD2 TRBV30 TGTGCCTGCGTAGCGGGGGGAAACTACAATGAGCAGTTCTTC CACVAGGNYNEQFF
once TRBJ2-1 . TRBV6-6 TGTGCCAGCAGTTACTCGCAGGACTCTGAGCAGTTCTTC CASSYSQDSEQFF
. TRBJ2-7 TRBD2 TRBV28 TGTGCCAGCAGATCTAGCGGGATCTACGAGCAGTACTTC CASRSSGIYEQYF
. TRBJ1-1 . TRBV5-5 TGTGCCAGCAGCTCGGTTGGCGGAAACACTGAAGCTTTCTTT CASSSVGGNTEAFF
. TRBJ2-2 . TRBV12-2 TGTGCAAGTCGCCATCTTACGGTAAAAACCGGGGAGCTGTTTTTT CASRHLTVKTGELFF
. TRBJ2-5 TRBD2 TRBV11-3 TGTGCCAGCAGCTTAGCTAGCGGGGCCGGGGAGACCCAGTACTTC CASSLASGAGETQYF
. TRBJ2-3 TRBD2 TRBV5-1 TGCGCCAGCAGTAGCGGGGGGTTCACAGATACGCAGTATTTT CASSSGGFTDTQYF
once TRBJ2-5 . TRBV27 TGTGCCAGCAGTTTATCGTCGGGTTCGGTGGAGACCCAGTACTTC CASSLSSGSVETQYF
. TRBJ1-6 TRBD1 TRBV28 TGTGCCGGCCGACAGGGGAACAATTCACCCCTCCACTTT CAGRQGNNSPLHF
. TRBJ2-4 . TRBV11-2 TGTGCCAGCAGCTTAGACCCGACAGGAAATAAAAACATTCAGTACTTC CASSLDPTGNKNIQYF
. TRBJ1-2 . TRBV28 TGTGCGATCAAACGCGGCGGCTATGGCTACACCTTC CAIKRGGYGYTF
once TRBJ2-5 TRBD1 TRBV29-1 TGCAGCGTAGGGACAGGGGGCGCGAGGGAGACCCAGTACTTC CSVGTGGARETQYF